Described below is a single T cell receptor beta chain sequence and its context. The entry originates in a study of blood T cell repertoires in COVID-19. The CDR3 is made up of 17 amino acids. Germline values: CDR1 MDHEN, CDR2 SYDVKM. V was clipped by 3 bases and J by 5 bases; unmatched bases: 12. Repertoires were generated with immunoSEQ multiplex PCR, while TCRdb's copy carries only in-frame clones and drops some. The sample has approximately 250,000 clones; approximately 86% are singletons. The chain couples TRBV28 to TRBJ2-5; 10 bases fit TRBD2. The receptor's source is a man aged 35 to 55 with active or convalescent COVID-19. The specimen was peripheral blood. Here the CDR3 reads CASSFVFSSGSGETQYF. In nucleotides, the CDR3 is TGTGCCAGCAGTTTCGTCTTCTCTAGCGGGAGCGGGGAGACCCAGTACTTC.